This passage covers 25 T cell receptor beta chains from one sample sequenced in a study of memory CD4+ T cells and cytomegalovirus serostatus. Clones were sequenced by immunoSEQ multiplex PCR, and TCRdb holds only the in-frame ones, with some missing. The table records some 27,000 clones, roughly 76% of them present only once. The sort gate was single viable CD3+CD4+CD8-CD45RO+ cells for memory CD4+ T cells. Sequenced input: memory CD4+ T cells from blood. These receptors came from an adult in good health and CMV-seronegative.

The chain recombines TRBV4-2 with TRBJ1-4; D not resolved. V was shortened by 1 base and J by 2 bases, with 17 bases between the two germline ends. From germline, CDR1 is LGHNA and CDR2 YNFKEQ. The CDR3 consists of 18 residues. The CDR3 loop is CASSQVRGRLGTNEKLFF. The CDR3 region has the DNA TGTGCCAGCAGCCAAGTCCGGGGAAGGCTTGGGACTAATGAAAAACTGTTTTTT.

The rearrangement links TRBV13 to TRBJ2-5; tentative D call: TRBD2 (5 bases). The germline V gene has CDR1 PRHDT and CDR2 FYEKMQ (reference sequence). Trimming stripped 4 bases from V and 7 bases from J, with 22 bases between. The CDR3 spans 16 residues. The CDR3 protein is CASSSPTMEAPGTQYF. The DNA for the CDR3 is TGTGCCAGCAGCTCCCCAACGATGGAGGCTCCGGGGACCCAGTACTTC. The variable domain in full, completed from reference TRBV13 and TRBJ2-5, reads AAGVIQSPRHLIKEKRETATLKCYPIPRHDTVYWYQQGPGQDPQFLISFYEKMQSDKGSIPDRFSAQQFSDYHSELNMSSLELGDSALYFCASSSPTMEAPGTQYFGPGTRLLVL.

The chain has TRBV25-1 and TRBJ1-1; maybe TRBD1 (5 bases). The CDR3 contains 15 residues. Germline V gives CDR1 MGHDK, CDR2 SYGVNS. Trimming stripped 4 bases from V and 3 bases from J, with 15 bases between. CDR3 nucleotide sequence: TGTGCCAGCAGTGCTTACCGGGGGGGGGACACTGAAGCTTTCTTT. Amino acid sequence: CASSAYRGGDTEAFF.

The chain joins TRBV1 to TRBJ2-7; TRBD2, as called in the table, went unchecked against the DNA. TRBV1 corresponds to a pseudogene. The CDR3 loop spans 16 amino acids. CDR3 nucleotides: TGCACCAGCCTCTCCCAAACTAGCGGGGGACCCTACGAGCAGTACTTC. Translation: CTSLSQTSGGPYEQYF.

V is TRBV15 and J is TRBJ1-5, with D possibly TRBD1 on 6 matching bases. Germline V CDR1 and CDR2: LNHNV, YYDKDF (reference sequence). CDR3 length: 15 amino acids. The V and J ends lost 1 base and 4 bases respectively, with 11 bases between them. CDR3 region: CATSRVRDTNQPQHF. The CDR3 nucleotides read TGTGCCACCAGCAGAGTGAGGGACACTAATCAGCCCCAGCATTTT.

The chain carries TRBV28 and TRBJ1-5, with D possibly being TRBD1 (5 bases). CDR3 size: 14 residues. In germline, CDR1 is MDHEN, CDR2 SYDVKM. V was shortened by 6 bases and J by 4 bases, with 13 bases between the two germline ends. CDR3 region: CASSKVRVNQPQHF. The CDR3 DNA reads TGTGCCAGCAGCAAAGTCAGGGTTAATCAGCCCCAGCATTTT.

The chain joins TRBV5-1 to TRBJ2-3, with D perhaps TRBD1 (6 bases). This CDR3 has 15 amino acids. Germline V lookup: CDR1 SGHRS, CDR2 YFSETQ. V was shortened by 0 bases and J by 3 bases, with 11 bases between the two germline ends. For the CDR3, the DNA is TGCGCCAGCAGCTTGGCAGGGGTTCAGACAGATACGCAGTATTTT. Protein: CASSLAGVQTDTQYF.

This clone was seen a handful of times. V gene TRBV4-3 combines with J gene TRBJ2-2; 11 bases align to TRBD1. Losses at the gene ends were 2 bases for V and 6 bases for J; bases not matched to a gene: 5. The CDR3 has 16 residues. Germline CDR1 LGHNA, CDR2 YSLEER. For the CDR3, the DNA is TGCGCCAGCAGCCAATTTCGGACAGGGGGCTCCGGGGAGCTGTTTTTT. This translates into CASSQFRTGGSGELFF.

This sequence joins TRBV19 and TRBJ2-7, with D maybe TRBD1 (6 bases). V was shortened by 5 bases and J by 5 bases, with 10 bases between the two germline ends. Germline V gene data show CDR1 as LNHDA and CDR2 as SQIVND (reference sequence). The length of the CDR3 is 12 residues. The CDR3 protein is CASSGRGHEQYF. The CDR3 nucleotides read TGTGCCAGTAGTGGCAGGGGCCACGAGCAGTACTTC.

The chain carries TRBV5-1 and TRBJ1-6; tentatively, D is TRBD1 (5 bases). In germline, CDR1 is SGHRS, CDR2 YFSETQ. This CDR3 region has 14 residues. V lost 2 bases and J 7 bases, leaving 10 bases between the germline ends. Written as DNA, the CDR3 is TGCGCCAGCAGCTTAGGGACGGAGAATTCACCCCTCCACTTT. It specifies CASSLGTENSPLHF.

The chain uses TRBV7-9 and TRBJ1-2; D remains unclear. This CDR3 contains 13 residues. Trimming cost V 0 bases and J 7 bases, with 9 bases left between them. The germline V gene has CDR1 SEHNR and CDR2 FQNEAQ (reference sequence). CDR3 coding DNA: TGTGCCAGCAGCTTAGCAGGTGTTGCTGGCTACACCTTC. Residues: CASSLAGVAGYTF.

The J gene is TRBJ1-6, the V gene TRBV29-1; D is ambiguous. CDR1 is SQVTM and CDR2 is ANQGSEA in the germline V gene. V lost 4 bases, J lost 4 bases, and 8 bases lay in between. The CDR3 totals 13 residues. The CDR3: CSVAPDYNSPLHF. The CDR3 coding sequence is TGCAGCGTTGCTCCGGATTATAATTCACCCCTCCACTTT. Drawing the rest from reference TRBV29-1 and TRBJ1-6, the complete variable domain is SAVISQKPSRDICQRGTSLTIQCQVDSQVTMMFWYRQQPGQSLTLIATANQGSEATYESGFVIDKFPISRPNLTFSTLTVSNMSPEDSSIYLCSVAPDYNSPLHFGNGTRLTVT.

The V and J genes are TRBV7-2 and TRBJ2-1; 7 bases match TRBD1. V shed 5 bases and J 8 bases; nucleotides not matched to a gene: 9. Germline lookup yields CDR1 SGHTA and CDR2 FQGNSA. The CDR3 spans 14 residues. CDR3: CASSPRGTADEQFF. CDR3 nucleotide sequence: TGTGCCAGCAGCCCAAGAGGGACAGCCGATGAGCAGTTCTTC.

This clone has just one count. This chain links TRBV6-6 with TRBJ1-4, with 8 bases lining up with TRBD1. This CDR3 region has 13 residues. With 5 bases clipped from V and 8 bases from J, the junction kept 4 bases outside the gene matches. The germline V gene encodes CDR1 MNHNY and CDR2 SVGAGI (reference sequence). CDR3 in amino acids: CASSPRDREKLFF. The CDR3 DNA follows: TGTGCCAGCAGTCCGCGGGACAGGGAAAAACTGTTTTTT.

This clone was counted only a few times. The V call is TRBV9, the J call TRBJ1-1, with 9 bases identical to TRBD1. This CDR3 is 15 amino acids long. Germline loops: CDR1 SGDLS, CDR2 YYNGEE. After removal of 2 bases from V and 5 bases from J, the junction contained 7 bases not matched to a gene. CDR3 protein: CASSVLGQGRTEAFF. DNA for the CDR3: TGTGCCAGCAGCGTGCTGGGACAGGGTCGAACTGAAGCTTTCTTT.

The V call is TRBV9, the J call TRBJ2-3; D is undetermined. There are 12 residues in the CDR3. V shed 4 bases and J shed 3 bases, with 6 bases lying between them. Germline V gene sequence: CDR1 SGDLS, CDR2 YYNGEE. CDR3 loop: CASSSSTDTQYF. The CDR3 DNA is TGTGCCAGCAGCTCTTCAACAGATACGCAGTATTTT.

V is TRBV5-6 and J is TRBJ1-5; D may be TRBD1 (6 bases). Per the germline V gene, CDR1 is SGHDT and CDR2 is YYEEEE. The CDR3 loop spans 13 amino acids. Deletions cut 4 bases from V and 3 bases from J, with 8 bases between. Here the CDR3 DNA reads TGTGCCAGCAGCCCAGGGGCCAATCAGCCCCAGCATTTT. Translating it yields CASSPGANQPQHF.

V gene TRBV6-1 combines with J gene TRBJ1-1; TRBD1 might be the D (5 bases). Trimming took off 0 bases at V and 13 bases at J, with 15 bases between the two ends. Germline V CDR1 and CDR2: MNHNS, SASEGT. The CDR3 runs 13 residues. The CDR3 coding sequence is TGTGCCAGCAGTGAAGCCTGGGGCGGACGGGGTTTCTTT. Protein product: CASSEAWGGRGFF.

There are a few counts of this clone. The V gene is TRBV7-9, the J gene TRBJ2-1; D is undetermined. Per germline, CDR1 SEHNR and CDR2 FQNEAQ (reference sequence). With 3 bases removed from V and 3 bases from J, the gap between germline ends came to 3 bases. This CDR3 has 12 amino acids. CDR3 in amino acids: CASSLDYNEQFF. CDR3 in DNA: TGTGCCAGCAGCTTGGACTACAATGAGCAGTTCTTC. The full variable domain, completed using reference TRBV7-9 and TRBJ2-1, is DTGVSQNPRHKITKRGQNVTFRCDPISEHNRLYWYRQTLGQGPEFLTYFQNEAQLEKSRLLSDRFSAERPKGSFSTLEIQRTEQGDSAMYLCASSLDYNEQFFGPGTRLTVL.

The V call is TRBV18, the J call TRBJ1-2; 10 bases agree with TRBD1. The V segment lost 5 bases and the J segment 2 bases; nucleotides outside the gene matches: 8. Germline values: CDR1 KGHSH, CDR2 LQKENI. The CDR3 totals 16 residues. The DNA of the CDR3 is TGTGCCAGCTCAGAAAATCCGGGACAGGGGAACTATGGCTACACCTTC. Its protein product is CASSENPGQGNYGYTF.

CDR3 in DNA: TGTGCCAGCAGTTTCATGGGGGACGAGCAGTACTTC. Encoded protein: CASSFMGDEQYF. The chain has TRBV6-5 and TRBJ2-7; D tentatively fits TRBD1 or TRBD2 (5 bases each). The CDR3 totals 12 residues. Germline V gives CDR1 MNHEY, CDR2 SVGAGI. Trimming pared 4 bases from V and 5 bases from J, leaving 9 bases between.

J is TRBJ2-2 and V is TRBV7-2; 16 positions match TRBD2. This CDR3 has 16 residues. Losses at the gene ends were 5 bases for V and 7 bases for J; bases not matched to a gene: 4. Germline V gene lookup returns CDR1 SGHTA and CDR2 FQGNSA. The CDR3 DNA reads as TGTGCCAGCAGCGCGGGACTAGCGGGAGGGTTCGGGGAGCTGTTTTTT. Translated, it gives CASSAGLAGGFGELFF.

The chain is built from TRBV9 and TRBJ2-3, with TRBD2 matching over 9 bases. J gave up 5 bases and V 0 bases, and 7 bases lay outside the gene matches. There are 16 residues in the CDR3. Germline V gives CDR1 SGDLS, CDR2 YYNGEE. CDR3 region: CASSVGSGGFGDTQYF. The CDR3 nucleotides are TGTGCCAGCAGCGTAGGGAGCGGGGGGTTCGGAGATACGCAGTATTTT.

CDR3 in amino acids: CASSRTGDNYGYTF. The CDR3 DNA reads as TGTGCCAGCAGTAGGACAGGGGATAACTATGGCTACACCTTC. The rearrangement uses TRBV9 and TRBJ1-2; 9 positions agree with TRBD1. There are 14 residues in the CDR3. V trimming: 5 bases; J trimming: 1 base; junction bases outside the gene matches: 3. Germline lookup yields CDR1 SGDLS and CDR2 YYNGEE.

The chain combines TRBV9 with TRBJ1-1, with D uncertain. The CDR3 is 13 amino acids. V was clipped by 4 bases and J by 0 bases, with 7 bases between them. Looked up from germline, CDR1 is SGDLS and CDR2 is YYNGEE. For the CDR3, the DNA is TGTGCCAGCAGCCCTCGATTGAACACTGAAGCTTTCTTT. Translating gives CASSPRLNTEAFF.